This T cell receptor beta chain appears in the sequencing data of a study of T cell repertoires in ileal Crohn's disease. Around 500 nanograms of biopsy DNA per sample underwent TCRB immunosequencing. The assay was immunoSEQ multiplex PCR, and TCRdb's table has in-frame clones only and misses some. The data show thousands of clones, just over 95% seen once. The V and J ends lost 6 bases and 3 bases, in that order; junction bases with no gene match: 7. In germline, CDR1 is SQVTM, CDR2 ANQGSEA. The CDR3 runs to 13 residues. The sequence was collected from an adult with Crohn's disease. Sample: ileal tissue. The chain combines TRBV29-1 with TRBJ2-7; TRBD2 matches 8 bases. The CDR3 loop is CSVDSGKNYEQYF. Written as DNA, the CDR3 is TGCAGCGTAGATAGCGGGAAAAACTACGAGCAGTACTTC.